This T cell receptor (beta chain) originates from a study of T cells expressing NK-cell markers (dated by TCRdb to the early 2020s). Regarding the study in general: TCR beta-chain repertoires were profiled in sorted CD3+CD56+NKG2C+, CD3+CD56+NKG2C- and CD3+CD56-NKG2C+ T-cell subsets from roughly eight donors. Illumina HiSeq 2000/2500, MiSeq or NextSeq was used to sequence libraries as 2 x 150 bp reads. The eight sequenced donors were randomly selected healthy volunteers, three men and five women. Of the eight sequenced donors, seven were found to be HCMV-seropositive and one was found to be HCMV-seronegative. Here is what the overall study found, with its caveats: Those dominant clonotypes were again the most abundant among CD3+CD56-NKG2C+ cells in a handful of donors, at about 25-60.1%. In six donors, the dominant CD3+CD56+NKG2C+ clonotypes were found to rank among the top 10 CD8+ clonotypes and to make up about 1.0-7.5% of CD8+ T cells. Whether the expanded NKG2C-expressing T cell clones were specific for HCMV antigens remained unclear.

TCRdb records Illumina HiSeq 2000 as the sequencer. The TCR beta cDNA libraries were made using 5'RACE template switching, a step that added both a universal primer site and unique molecular identifiers. cDNA synthesis was primed from the TCR beta constant segment, followed by two successive PCR amplification steps. Per the source publication's procedure: MIGEC handled demultiplexing of the reads and grouping by UMI, while MiTCR was used to assemble and quantify clonotypes. To remove erroneous sequences, TCR cDNA sequences were retained only when supported by two or more reads. The tcR package was used for downstream repertoire analysis, with clonotypes matched between fractions based on CDR3 nucleotide sequence plus V segment. VDJmatch was used to annotate antigen specificity against VDJdb, with one amino acid substitution allowed in CDR3. Each entry corresponds to one CDR3 protein sequence from reads that TCRdb reprocessed, and DNA is not given. These V and J calls originate from TCRdb's pipeline instead of the authors' own analysis. This sample's table lists roughly 160,000 distinct CDR3 sequences. Jointly, the top ten make up roughly 21% of the sample.

The germline V gene yields LGHNA for CDR1 and YNFKEQ for CDR2. The CDR3 covers 13 residues, taking in both the cysteine and the phenylalanine. No DNA is given. A commercial ELISA kit detecting HCMV-specific IgG in serum was used to determine HCMV serostatus. Ficoll density gradient centrifugation was used to isolate peripheral blood mononuclear cells from blood. Comment on this clonotype: What this receptor recognizes is not known.

The sequence was obtained from a man aged 18 to 69 in good health. The source material was blood T cells: a sorted CD56 or NKG2C T cell subset, CD4+ or CD8+ T cells, or bulk PBMC T cells (not recorded which). The rearrangement joined TRBV4-2 to TRBJ1-5. For the CDR3, the sequence is CASSQDPGQPQHF.